The rows below give T cell receptor beta chains drawn from one sample of a study of response to subunit inactivated influenza vaccine. One entry per CDR3 protein results from TCRdb running MiXCR on the RT-PCR reads. Counted here are more than 450,000 distinct CDR3 sequences, 12% occurring once; the ten biggest clones make up around 9.6%. This sample comprised PBMCs from blood, obtained on the day of vaccination. Receptor source: a man in his forties or fifties who received an inactivated influenza vaccine. Each CDR3 is given with its conserved first and last residue. D genes are given only for firm matches. Where a row states a size, it is once, few, many or the class of an expanded clone; other rows omit it.

cdr3_aa d_call clone_size v_call
CASSQMLAGENEQFF TRBD2 few TRBV3-1
CSAISGSRIRTEAFF NA NA TRBV20-1
CATSRDVGTYEQYF NA many TRBV15
CASSLEGRVQETQYF NA many TRBV5-7
CASSLVPSGGSGANVLTF TRBD2 NA TRBV5-1
CASTGGNSNQPQHF NA few TRBV6-2/TRBV6-3
CASSQGSSGTYNEQFF TRBD2 NA TRBV4-2
CASSLDWNRGPYGYTF TRBD1 NA TRBV7-2
CASSQERRWVYNSPLHF NA NA TRBV4-3
CASTLHGGNEKLFF NA NA TRBV12-3/TRBV12-4
CASSGTGVSGELFF TRBD1 few TRBV9
CASRSLFKGNTEAFF NA few TRBV6-1
CSVRVNSGSRNEQFF TRBD2 NA TRBV29-1
CASHMGDQPQHF NA few TRBV28
CASSRRVDRGATTDTQYF NA NA TRBV6-1
CASSLAGSLDYTF NA few TRBV5-5
CASSPHPGQGATEAFF TRBD1 few TRBV12-3/TRBV12-4
CSAATLSSSTDTQYF NA NA TRBV20-1